This T cell receptor (beta chain) was observed in a study of T cells after yellow fever vaccination. As concerns this clonotype: Its target is unknown.

Each CDR3 protein is one row after TCRdb ran MiXCR on the 5' RACE reads. The sample carries about 260,000 distinct CDR3 sequences, around 4.9% recorded once. The CDR3 totals 13 residues. In germline, CDR1 is PRHDT, CDR2 FYEKMQ (reference sequence). V gave up 2 bases and J gave up 7 bases, with 10 bases separating them. Study-level findings and limits: High-abundance clonotypes from the bulk population could contaminate FACS-sorted repertoires. Overlap between CD4 and CD8 compartments was detected for a small share of clonotypes.

The sequenced sample was CD4+ T cells sorted from PBMCs, obtained on the day of the yellow fever booster vaccination. The chain links TRBV13 to TRBJ2-3; D uncertain. The clonotype was recovered from a man younger than 35 who received the YFV17D yellow fever vaccine. CDR3 DNA sequence: TGTGCCAGCAGCTTAAGGTTTCGAAATACGCAGTATTTT. As protein: CASSLRFRNTQYF. The whole variable domain, filled in from reference TRBV13 and TRBJ2-3, reads AAGVIQSPRHLIKEKRETATLKCYPIPRHDTVYWYQQGPGQDPQFLISFYEKMQSDKGSIPDRFSAQQFSDYHSELNMSSLELGDSALYFCASSLRFRNTQYFGPGTRLTVL.